The clone carrying this TCR beta chain was counted many times. Its antigen is still unknown. Not a single patient had been given any form of treatment at any point before undergoing thyroid surgery. The CDR3 is 15 residues long. Between the trimmed V and J ends, which lost 4 bases and 10 bases, there was a span of 17 bases. From germline, CDR1 is SGHDN and CDR2 FVKESK. The data were obtained in a study of metastatic and nonmetastatic thyroid tumors. Study context: Across peripheral blood and tumor or nodule tissue samples taken from malignant and benign thyroid patients, the repertoires were compared with one another. Study-wide results and limits: Reports indicated that malignant thyroid tumors showed significantly higher TCR beta diversity than benign nodules did, in blood and tumor.

How the authors handled the data: The study built a papillary thyroid cancer distant-metastasis classifier from CDR3 differences across clinicopathological groups. TCRdb re-called the PCR reads through MiXCR. These V and J calls are TCRdb output, not the study's own analysis. The table includes over 9,000 clones, approximately 12% detected once. The sequenced material came from blood. This TCR was recovered from a female donor with papillary thyroid cancer or a benign thyroid nodule (not recorded which). Some clones in this sample may be carry-over from other donors' samples. The chain joins TRBV14 to TRBJ1-6, with unresolved D. CDR3 in DNA: TGTGCCAGCAGCCCGGGCTGGGAGTGGGAATCACCCCTCCACTTT. This translates into CASSPGWEWESPLHF.